This TCR beta chain was profiled in a study of blood T cells in healthy people across ages. Study in general: The capture of about one barcoded beta molecule per two T cells was achieved by template switching. Study findings and constraints: Older individuals had lower TCR beta diversity per million T cells (the decline was roughly linear).

Germline values: CDR1 LGHDT, CDR2 YNNKEL (reference sequence). The CDR3 consists of 13 residues. V gave up 6 bases and J gave up 8 bases, with 11 bases separating them. As concerns this clonotype: The antigen is not known.

The use of a sample-barcoded 5' primer and a J-beta primer mix characterized a second PCR of roughly 6 to 11 cycles. Each cDNA was tagged by a template-switch adaptor containing 12 random nucleotides. TCRdb reprocessed the 5' RACE reads via MiXCR and lists one record per CDR3 protein. The sample consists of around 1,600,000 distinct CDR3 sequences, 42% of them appearing once. Sequencing was done on a sample of blood. This TCR derives from a woman younger than 35 in good health. This chain uses TRBV3-1 with TRBJ2-6, with D maybe TRBD1 (5 bases). The DNA for the CDR3 is TGTGCCAGCAGGACAGCGTCTACCAACGTCCTGACTTTC. Protein product: CASRTASTNVLTF.